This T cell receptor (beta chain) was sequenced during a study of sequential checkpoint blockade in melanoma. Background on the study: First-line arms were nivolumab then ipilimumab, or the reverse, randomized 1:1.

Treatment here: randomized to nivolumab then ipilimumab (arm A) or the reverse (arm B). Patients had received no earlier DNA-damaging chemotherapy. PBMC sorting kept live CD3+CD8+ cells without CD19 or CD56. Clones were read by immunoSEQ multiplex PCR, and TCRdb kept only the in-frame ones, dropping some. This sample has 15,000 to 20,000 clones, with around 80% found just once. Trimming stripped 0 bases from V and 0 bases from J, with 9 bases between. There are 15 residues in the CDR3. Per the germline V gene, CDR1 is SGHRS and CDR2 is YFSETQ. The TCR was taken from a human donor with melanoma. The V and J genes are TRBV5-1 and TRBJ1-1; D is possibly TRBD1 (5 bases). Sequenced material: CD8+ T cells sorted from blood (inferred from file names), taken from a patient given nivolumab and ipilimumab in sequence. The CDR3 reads CASSLAGGVNTEAFF. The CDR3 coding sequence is TGCGCCAGCAGCTTGGCCGGAGGGGTGAACACTGAAGCTTTCTTT.